Below are 18 T cell receptor beta chains sequenced from a single sample in a study of CD8+CD57+ T cells in acquired aplastic anemia. TCR beta VDJ combinations and CDR3 sequences were profiled from genomic DNA. One entry per CDR3 protein, called by TCRdb with MiXCR from the reads. The profile shows 150,000 to 200,000 distinct CDR3 sequences, less than 60% of them singletons. Individuals selected for sequencing had exhibited CD8+CD57+ cell expansion on flow cytometry. The sample was sorted CD4+, CD8+, or CD8+CD57+ T cells (not recorded which) from PBMCs. These receptors originate from a human donor with aplastic anemia.

This sequence joins TRBV30 and TRBJ1-1, with D perhaps TRBD1 (5 bases). V lost 1 base, J lost 1 base, and 10 bases lay in between. The CDR3 consists of 14 residues. CDR1 and CDR2 (germline): GTSNPN, SVGIG (reference sequence). The CDR3 DNA reads TGTGCCTGGAGTGGGGGCTTCCAGAACACTGAAGCTTTCTTT. Protein: CAWSGGFQNTEAFF.

This clonotype was counted only a few times. The V call is TRBV15, the J call TRBJ1-6, with 8 bases lining up with TRBD1. After removal of 0 bases from V and 9 bases from J, the junction contained 10 bases not matched to a gene. Germline CDR1 LNHNV, CDR2 YYDKDF (reference sequence). The CDR3 is 17 residues long. CDR3 loop: CATSREGQDRLSSPLHF. In DNA, the CDR3 is TGTGCCACCAGCAGAGAGGGACAGGACCGCTTAAGTTCACCCCTCCACTTT.

This clonotype was seen at least ten times. The CDR3 DNA reads as TGTGCCAGCAGTTACTCTTACAGAAGAGAGACCCAGTACTTC. Translating gives CASSYSYRRETQYF. The rearrangement joins TRBV6-5 to TRBJ2-5; no firm D call. V dropped 0 bases and J dropped 4 bases, with 9 bases sitting between them. This CDR3 has 14 residues. Germline V lookup: CDR1 MNHEY, CDR2 SVGAGI.

Comment on this clonotype: A much larger clone differs from this one at a single base, so this may be a read error. This chain joins TRBV7-2 and TRBJ1-2, with 7 nucleotides matching TRBD1. The germline V gene encodes CDR1 SGHTA and CDR2 FQGNSA. J was trimmed by 3 bases and V by 6 bases; bases with no gene match: 10. The length of the CDR3 is 15 residues. CDR3 residues: CASRTTRQGDYGYTF. CDR3 bases: TGTGCCAGCAGAACTACTAGACAGGGAGACTATGGCTACACCTTC.

The chain carries TRBV25-1 and TRBJ1-2; 8 nucleotides match TRBD1. V trimming: 0 bases; J trimming: 10 bases; junction bases outside the gene matches: 4. From germline, CDR1 is MGHDK and CDR2 SYGVNS. CDR3 size: 13 residues. The CDR3 bases are TGTGCCAGCAGTGAATATGCACAGGGGGACTACACCTTC. Translation gives CASSEYAQGDYTF.

The chain couples TRBV4-3 to TRBJ1-6; tentative D call: TRBD1 (5 bases). Germline-derived CDR1 and CDR2 are LGHNA and YSLEER. CDR3 length equals 13 residues. V shed 1 base and J shed 11 bases, with 9 bases lying between them. CDR3 nucleotide sequence: TGCGCCAGCAGCCAAGTCCAACAGGCACCCCTCCACTTT. Its translation: CASSQVQQAPLHF.

This clonotype has just a few counts. V is TRBV7-6 and J is TRBJ1-2; D unclear. The V gene's germline CDR1 is SGHVS and CDR2 FNYEAQ. The CDR3 length is 13 residues. Trimming took off 5 bases at V and 5 bases at J, with 12 bases between the two ends. CDR3 in DNA: TGTGCCAGCAGCCCGGGCGGGGTATATGGCTACACCTTC. It is translated as CASSPGGVYGYTF.

This chain joins TRBV2 and TRBJ2-2; 7 bases line up with TRBD1. The length of the CDR3 is 16 residues. The junction had 8 bases not matched to a gene; V was cut back by 3 bases and J by 4 bases. CDR1 is SNHLY, CDR2 FYNNEI, per germline. DNA for the CDR3: TGTGCCAGCAGTGAGAGTTGGGACAGTATCACCGGGGAGCTGTTTTTT. This gives the protein CASSESWDSITGELFF.

The sample holds a few counts of this clonotype. Lacking the conserved final phenylalanine or tryptophan, this CDR3 likely reflects a read error. The V gene is TRBV6-1, the J gene TRBJ2-7; maybe TRBD2 (5 bases). This CDR3 comprises 16 residues. The V end lost 1 base, the J end lost 2 bases, and 15 bases lay between the germline ends. CDR1 is MNHNS, CDR2 SASEGT, per germline. The CDR3 sequence is CASSEGPGLRTYEQYL. CDR3 in DNA: TGTGCCAGCAGTGAAGGCCCAGGACTCCGCACCTACGAGCAGTACCTC.

This clonotype was seen at least ten times. The DNA for the CDR3 is TGCGCCAGCAGCTGGGGACTAGCGGGGTATCGCACAGATACGCAGTATTTT. As protein: CASSWGLAGYRTDTQYF. The V call is TRBV5-1, the J call TRBJ2-3, with TRBD2 matching 13 bases. The CDR3 loop spans 17 amino acids. Germline V CDR1 and CDR2: SGHRS, YFSETQ. V shed 3 bases and J 1 base; nucleotides not matched to a gene: 5.

The CDR3 protein is CSVEWGADTQYF. CDR3 DNA: TGCAGCGTTGAGTGGGGGGCAGATACGCAGTATTTT. V is TRBV29-1 and J is TRBJ2-3, with a weak D call TRBD2 (6 bases). V lost 3 bases to trimming and J lost 4 bases, with 8 bases between them. From germline, CDR1 is SQVTM and CDR2 ANQGSEA. This CDR3 has 12 residues.

The chain is built from TRBV7-6 and TRBJ1-2, with TRBD1 as a possible D gene (6 bases). Deletions cut 6 bases from V and 11 bases from J, with 19 bases between. CDR1 SGHVS and CDR2 FNYEAQ come from the germline V gene. There are 13 residues in the CDR3. The CDR3 protein is CASRPSPGANYTF. The CDR3 DNA reads as TGTGCCAGCAGGCCAAGCCCAGGGGCAAATTACACCTTC.

This clonotype was observed a few times. V is TRBV7-2 and J is TRBJ1-5, with D uncertain. V lost 1 base and J lost 9, with 7 bases in between. Germline CDR1 and CDR2: SGHTA and FQGNSA. The CDR3 is 12 amino acids. The CDR3 nucleotides are TGTGCCAGCAGCTTAGACGTCTTGCCCCAGCATTTT. The encoded protein is CASSLDVLPQHF.

This clonotype was observed many times. The chain is built from TRBV2 and TRBJ1-5; 9 bases are shared with TRBD1. The CDR3 sequence is 15 residues long. The junction had 6 bases not matched to a gene; V was cut back by 7 bases and J by 2 bases. Germline V gene data show CDR1 as SNHLY and CDR2 as FYNNEI. The CDR3 DNA follows: TGTGCCAGCATTACGGACAGGGGACGCAATCAGCCCCAGCATTTT. This translates into CASITDRGRNQPQHF.

This clonotype has at least ten counts. The chain links TRBV5-8 to TRBJ2-2; TRBD2 matches 10 bases. The V gene end was trimmed by 4 bases and the J gene end by 4 bases; junction bases not matched to a gene: 4. Germline loops: CDR1 SGHTS, CDR2 YDEGEE. This CDR3 is built from 15 residues. CDR3 region: CASSGASGGTGELFF. As DNA, the CDR3 is TGTGCCAGCAGCGGTGCTAGCGGGGGCACCGGGGAGCTGTTTTTT. Together with reference TRBV5-8 and TRBJ2-2, the CDR3 gives the full variable domain: EAGVTQSPTHLIKTRGQQATLRCSPISGHTSVYWYQQALGLGLQFLLWYDEGEERNRGNFPPRFSGRQFPNYSSELNVNALELEDSALYLCASSGASGGTGELFFGEGSRLTVL.

The gene calls are TRBV30 and TRBJ1-4; 11 bases are a match to TRBD1. Germline V gene sequence: CDR1 GTSNPN, CDR2 SVGIG (reference sequence). CDR3 length: 13 residues. V lost 3 bases, J lost 10 bases, and 4 bases stayed unmatched. CDR3 sequence (DNA): TGTGCCTGGAGGGACAGGGGGCTGGGAAAACTGTTTTTT. Its translation is CAWRDRGLGKLFF.

This clonotype was observed at least ten times. The chain employs TRBV13 and TRBJ2-7; D gene uncertain. The CDR3 loop spans 14 amino acids. The V and J ends lost 2 bases and 6 bases respectively, with 14 bases between them. Germline lookup yields CDR1 PRHDT and CDR2 FYEKMQ (reference sequence). Here the CDR3 reads CASSLIVSFSEQYF. The CDR3, as DNA: TGTGCCAGCAGCTTAATCGTTAGTTTTTCCGAGCAGTACTTC.

The chain has TRBV10-3 and TRBJ2-1; tentatively, D is TRBD1 (6 bases). The length of the CDR3 is 14 residues. Germline assignment: CDR1 ENHRY and CDR2 SYGVKD. Deletions cut 6 bases from V and 7 bases from J, with 16 bases between. CDR3 nucleotide sequence: TGTGCCATCAGCAGGGACACAGTAGTGAATGAGCAGTTCTTC. Its translation is CAISRDTVVNEQFF.